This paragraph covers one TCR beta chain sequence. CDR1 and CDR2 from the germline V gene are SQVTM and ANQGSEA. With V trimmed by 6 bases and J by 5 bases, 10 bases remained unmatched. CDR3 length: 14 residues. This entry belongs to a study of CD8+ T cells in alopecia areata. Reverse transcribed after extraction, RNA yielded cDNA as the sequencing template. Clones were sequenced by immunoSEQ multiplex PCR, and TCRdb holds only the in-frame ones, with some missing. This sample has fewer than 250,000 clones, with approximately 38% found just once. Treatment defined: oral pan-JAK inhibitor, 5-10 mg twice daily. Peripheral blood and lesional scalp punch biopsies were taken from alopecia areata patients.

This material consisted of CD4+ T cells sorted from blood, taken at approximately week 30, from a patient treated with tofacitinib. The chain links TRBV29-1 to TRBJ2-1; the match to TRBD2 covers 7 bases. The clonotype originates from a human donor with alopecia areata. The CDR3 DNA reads TGCAGCGTCAAAGGCCTAGCGGAACACAATGAGCAGTTCTTC. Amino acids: CSVKGLAEHNEQFF.